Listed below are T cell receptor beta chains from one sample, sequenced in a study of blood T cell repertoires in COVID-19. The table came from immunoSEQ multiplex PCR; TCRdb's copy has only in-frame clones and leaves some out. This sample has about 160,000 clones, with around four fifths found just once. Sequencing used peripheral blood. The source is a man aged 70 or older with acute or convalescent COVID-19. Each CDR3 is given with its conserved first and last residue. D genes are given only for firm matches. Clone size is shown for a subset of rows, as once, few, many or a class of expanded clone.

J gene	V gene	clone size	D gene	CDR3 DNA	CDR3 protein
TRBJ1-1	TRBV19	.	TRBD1	TGTGCCAGTAGCACCGGGACAGGGGCTATGAACACTGAAGCTTTCTTT	CASSTGTGAMNTEAFF
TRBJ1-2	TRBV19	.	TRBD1	TGTGCCAGCCGACCCGGGACAGACTATGGCTACACCTTC	CASRPGTDYGYTF
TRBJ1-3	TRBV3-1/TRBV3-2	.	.	TGTGCCAGCAGCCACCAAAACAGGGCTGGAAACACCATATATTTT	CASSHQNRAGNTIYF
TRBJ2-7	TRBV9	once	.	TGTGCCAGCAGCGTAGCCGACCGGGCAGGGGCTAGGTACGAGCAGTACTTC	CASSVADRAGARYEQYF
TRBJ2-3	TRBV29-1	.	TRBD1	TGCAGCGGCCGTACCGGGACAGAGAGCACAGATACGCAGTATTTT	CSGRTGTESTDTQYF
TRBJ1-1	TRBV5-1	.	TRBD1	TGCGCCAGCAGCAGTCAGGGGGCAGGGAACACTGAAGCTTTCTTT	CASSSQGAGNTEAFF
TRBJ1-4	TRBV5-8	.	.	TGTGCCAGCAGCTATCAGGGAAATAATGAAAAACTGTTTTTT	CASSYQGNNEKLFF
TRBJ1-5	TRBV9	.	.	TGTGCCAGCAGCGTAGGGGAGGTTGATCAGCCCCAGCATTTT	CASSVGEVDQPQHF
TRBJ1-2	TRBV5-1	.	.	TGCGCCAGCAGCTTTGGTGGGGCCCCGGTGACGCTAGATGGCTACACCTTC	CASSFGGAPVTLDGYTF
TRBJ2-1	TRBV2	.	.	TGTGCCAGCAGTGAATACAGGGGAGGTGTCAATGAGCAGTTCTTC	CASSEYRGGVNEQFF
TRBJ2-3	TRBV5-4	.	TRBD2	TGTGCCAGCAGCTTATGGACTAGCGGGGGCACAGATACGCAGTATTTT	CASSLWTSGGTDTQYF
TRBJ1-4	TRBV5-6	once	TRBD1	TGTGCCAGCAGTTCGACAGGGGTGCCTAATGAAAAACTGTTTTTT	CASSSTGVPNEKLFF
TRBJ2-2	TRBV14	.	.	TGTGCCAGCACGGCGGGATTGGGCACCGGGGAGCTGTTTTTT	CASTAGLGTGELFF
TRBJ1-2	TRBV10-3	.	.	TGTGCCATCATGCAGGCAGGGGAGAACTATGGCTACACCTTC	CAIMQAGENYGYTF
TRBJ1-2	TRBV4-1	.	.	TGCGCCAGCAGCCAAGAGGCGACAAGCAACTATGGCTACACCTTC	CASSQEATSNYGYTF
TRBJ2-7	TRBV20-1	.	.	TGCAGTGCTAGAGGAACAACAGAGCAGTACTTC	CSARGTTEQYF
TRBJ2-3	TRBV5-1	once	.	TGCGCCAGCAGCTTGGAACAGGACACAGATACGCAGTATTTT	CASSLEQDTDTQYF
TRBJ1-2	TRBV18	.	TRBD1	TGTGCCAGCTCACCGTTAGGACAGGGTAGTGATGGCTACACCTTC	CASSPLGQGSDGYTF
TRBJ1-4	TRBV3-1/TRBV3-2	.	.	TGTGCCAGCAGCCAAGATCTTGTCAACAGTGCCGAAAAACTGTTTTTT	CASSQDLVNSAEKLFF
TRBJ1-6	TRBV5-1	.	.	TGCGCCAGCAGCTTGGACAACTCCTATAATTCACCCCTCCACTTT	CASSLDNSYNSPLHF
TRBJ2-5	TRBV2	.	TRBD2	TGTGCCAGCAGTGAACAGCTAGCGGGGGGGCGGGAGACCCAGTACTTC	CASSEQLAGGRETQYF